This is a list of T cell receptor beta chains from one sample in a study of T-cell memory formation after mild COVID-19. One entry per CDR3 protein, called by TCRdb with MiXCR from the 5' RACE reads. The sample carries about 470,000 distinct CDR3 sequences, 15% to 20% recorded once. Sequenced material: PBMCs or a T cell subset sorted from them (not recorded which). The receptors were sampled from an adult woman who had mild COVID-19 (a few samples of this study predate the infection). Cell type and time point are not known. Each CDR3 is given with its conserved first and last residue. A D gene is named only where the DNA matches it firmly. The size entry is marked missing in some rows and otherwise reads once, few, many or a size class.

>TRBD1|TRBV5-6|few|TRBJ2-7|13
TGTGCCAGCAGCCGGGGACAGGGCGGCGAGCAGTACTTC
CASSRGQGGEQYF
>NA|TRBV4-3|few|TRBJ2-1|15
TGCGCCAGCAGCCAAGAGCCCGAAGCCTACAATGAGCAGTTCTTC
CASSQEPEAYNEQFF
>NA|TRBV5-5|NA|TRBJ2-5|14
TGTGCCAGCAGCCCATTGCCGCTGGGAGAGACCCAGTACTTC
CASSPLPLGETQYF
>TRBD2|TRBV7-9|many|TRBJ2-5|15
TGTGCCAGCAGCCCGGTGCTAGCGGGAAAGGAGACCCAGTACTTC
CASSPVLAGKETQYF
>NA|TRBV7-6|NA|TRBJ2-7|14
TGTGCCAGCAGCTTAGAGCCTCAGGGGTACGAGCAGTACTTC
CASSLEPQGYEQYF
>NA|TRBV4-3|few|TRBJ1-4|15
TGCGCCAGCAGCTCACTCGGGGGGTCTAATGAAAAACTGTTTTTT
CASSSLGGSNEKLFF
>TRBD1|TRBV15|few|TRBJ2-6|18
TGTGCCACCAGCACGGGGACAGGGGTCCTCTCTGGGGCCAACGTCCTGACTTTC
CATSTGTGVLSGANVLTF
>NA|TRBV9|NA|TRBJ2-1|14
TGTGCCAGCAGCAGGGAGCACGTGCTCGATGAGCAGTTCTTC
CASSREHVLDEQFF
>TRBD1|TRBV7-9|few|TRBJ2-5|15
TGTGCCAGCAGCTTAGGGACAGGGTCAGGAGAGACCCAGTACTTC
CASSLGTGSGETQYF
>NA|TRBV7-2|NA|TRBJ1-5|13
TGTGCCAGCAGCTCCCCAGGGTATCAGCCCCAGCATTTT
CASSSPGYQPQHF
>TRBD1|TRBV25-1|few|TRBJ1-3|15
TGTGCCAGCAGTGAATCCGGGACAGGGTCGGACACCATATATTTT
CASSESGTGSDTIYF
>NA|TRBV7-9|many|TRBJ1-5|16
TGTGCCAGCAGCTTATGGACCGCGGGGATGGGTCAGCCCCAGCATTTT
CASSLWTAGMGQPQHF
>NA|TRBV7-6|many|TRBJ2-7|13
TGTGCCAGCAGCTTCGCCAGCTCCTACGAGCAGTACTTC
CASSFASSYEQYF
>TRBD1|TRBV5-1|few|TRBJ2-3|15
TGCGCCAGCAGCTTCGGACAGGGACTCACAGATACGCAGTATTTT
CASSFGQGLTDTQYF
>TRBD2|TRBV7-3|many|TRBJ2-1|13
TGTGCCAGCAGCTTAGTCTCGGGGGGTGAGCAGTTCTTC
CASSLVSGGEQFF
>NA|TRBV7-9|NA|TRBJ1-2|16
TGTGCCAGCAGCTCAAGAGGGGGTCTAGTCAACTATGGCTACACCTTC
CASSSRGGLVNYGYTF
>NA|TRBV24-1|few|TRBJ2-6|19
TGTGCCACCAGTGAAAGGGGGGCATATGGAGACTCTGGGGCCAACGTCCTGACTTTC
CATSERGAYGDSGANVLTF
>NA|TRBV6-5|few|TRBJ2-4|15
TGTGCCAGCAGTTTATCGCTCTCGTCCAAAAACATTCAGTACTTC
CASSLSLSSKNIQYF
>NA|TRBV29-1|NA|TRBJ1-1|12
TGCAGCGCCCAGACGGGGAACACTGAAGCTTTCTTT
CSAQTGNTEAFF
>NA|TRBV3-1|few|TRBJ2-4|17
TGTGCCAGCAGCCAGGCTAAAACAGGACTAGCCAAAAACATTCAGTACTTC
CASSQAKTGLAKNIQYF
>NA|TRBV12-3/TRBV12-4|few|TRBJ1-6|14
TGTGCCAGCAGTTTCCGGGGTCGGAATTCACCCCTCCACTTT
CASSFRGRNSPLHF
>NA|TRBV2|NA|TRBJ2-3|11
TGTGCCAGAGCTAGCACAGATACGCAGTATTTT
CARASTDTQYF
>TRBD1|TRBV5-1|few|TRBJ2-1|14
TGCGCCAGCAGCTTGGGACAGGGGGCTGATGAGCAGTTCTTC
CASSLGQGADEQFF
>NA|TRBV6-2/TRBV6-3|NA|TRBJ1-5|18
TGTGCCAGCAGCCGTATGGAGGGGAAGAAGCCCATTGATCAGCCCCAGCATTTT
CASSRMEGKKPIDQPQHF
>TRBD1|TRBV5-1|NA|TRBJ2-1|15
TGCGCCAGCAGCTTGGGGGCAGGGGGCTTTGATGAGCAGTTCTTC
CASSLGAGGFDEQFF
>NA|TRBV9|NA|TRBJ1-3|14
TGTGCCAGCAGCGTAGGTTCCTCTGGAAACACCATATATTTT
CASSVGSSGNTIYF
>NA|TRBV27|NA|TRBJ2-7|14
TGTGCCAGCAGTAACACGGACAGACCTTACGAGCAGTACTTC
CASSNTDRPYEQYF
>NA|TRBV10-3|many|TRBJ1-2|13
TGTGCCACCTTACCGGGACCGTATTATGGCTACACCTTC
CATLPGPYYGYTF
>TRBD1|TRBV6-6|few|TRBJ1-4|15
TGTGCCAGCAACAGCCGGGACAGCCGTAATGAAAAACTGTTTTTT
CASNSRDSRNEKLFF
>TRBD1|TRBV5-1|NA|TRBJ1-1|16
TGCGCCAGCAGACCCCCCGGGACAGGGGGGAGCACTGAAGCTTTCTTT
CASRPPGTGGSTEAFF
>TRBD1|TRBV5-1|many|TRBJ2-1|15
TGCGCCAGCAGCTTTGGGGCGGGACAGGCGATCGAGCAGTTCTTC
CASSFGAGQAIEQFF
>NA|TRBV7-8|NA|TRBJ1-5|18
TGTGCCAGCAGCTTAGGGACAGTGTACCCGTCAAGCAATCAGCCCCAGCATTTT
CASSLGTVYPSSNQPQHF
>NA|TRBV18|NA|TRBJ2-7|9
TGTGCCAGCTTCAGCGAGCAGTACTTC
CASFSEQYF
>TRBD2|TRBV10-3|NA|TRBJ2-1|17
TGTGCCATCAGTGATCCCACCGGGACTAGACCCTACAATGAGCAGTTCTTC
CAISDPTGTRPYNEQFF
>NA|TRBV27|few|TRBJ2-1|14
TGTGCCAGCAGCCCAAAGTCACGGGGGTTCGAGTCGTTCTTC
CASSPKSRGFESFF
>NA|TRBV5-1|few|TRBJ1-5|15
TGCGCCAGCAGCGTAGCAGAGGTTAGCAATCAGCCCCAGCATTTT
CASSVAEVSNQPQHF
>NA|TRBV5-6|few|TRBJ2-3|15
TGTGCCAGCAGCCTCAAGGTAGGGCCTACAGATACGCAGTATTTT
CASSLKVGPTDTQYF
>NA|TRBV7-7|NA|TRBJ2-7|14
TGTGCCAGCAGCCCAGGCGCAGGGGTCCACGAGCAGTACTTC
CASSPGAGVHEQYF
>NA|TRBV9|NA|TRBJ2-7|12
TGTGCCAGCGGGGACGGTCCCTACGAGCAGTACTTC
CASGDGPYEQYF
>NA|TRBV19|few|TRBJ1-2|15
TGTGCCAGTAGTCGACCGGCTGGGGTTACCTATGGCTACACCTTC
CASSRPAGVTYGYTF
>NA|TRBV18|few|TRBJ2-2|13
TGTGCCAGCTCATCCTCAATCACCGGGGAGCTGTTTTTT
CASSSSITGELFF
>NA|TRBV5-1|NA|TRBJ2-7|16
TGCGCCAGCAGTAAGACCCCGGAGGCGGCGGCCTACGAGCAGTACTTC
CASSKTPEAAAYEQYF
>NA|TRBV20-1|NA|TRBJ1-1|12
TGCAGTGCTCGGAGGGGGGAACCTGAAGCTTTCTTT
CSARRGEPEAFF
>NA|TRBV3-1|few|TRBJ1-5|12
TGTGCCAGCAGCCTCTCGGGACGGCCCCAGCATTTT
CASSLSGRPQHF
>NA|TRBV20-1|few|TRBJ2-2|17
TGCAGTGCTAGTGGGGCCTTGAAAGAGCCTCTGACCGGGGAGCTGTTTTTT
CSASGALKEPLTGELFF
>NA|TRBV7-2|NA|TRBJ2-3|15
TGTGCCAGCAGCCCAACAACCAGACGCACAGATACGCAGTATTTT
CASSPTTRRTDTQYF
>NA|TRBV2|NA|TRBJ1-1|13
TGTGCCAGCAGTGCAGGAGATTGGGCTGAAGCTTTCTTT
CASSAGDWAEAFF
>NA|TRBV2|NA|TRBJ1-2|13
TGTGCCAGCAGGAGGGCGCCTAACTATGGCTACACCTTC
CASRRAPNYGYTF
>NA|TRBV6-6|NA|TRBJ2-4|15
TGTGCCAGCAGTTACAACCAGGGGGCCAAAAACATTCAGTACTTC
CASSYNQGAKNIQYF
>NA|TRBV12-3/TRBV12-4|NA|TRBJ1-2|12
TGTGCCAGCAGTTTAATGGAGCTAAGCTACACCTTC
CASSLMELSYTF
>TRBD1|TRBV27|NA|TRBJ2-7|14
TGTGCCAGCAGGACCTTGGGACAGGGAGGGGAGCAGTACTTC
CASRTLGQGGEQYF
>NA|TRBV12-3/TRBV12-4|many|TRBJ2-1|11
TGTGCCAGCAGTCCTGGCCATGAGCAGTTCTTC
CASSPGHEQFF
>NA|TRBV5-1|few|TRBJ2-3|16
TGCGCCAGCAGCTTCATCAGCGACTCTAGCACAGATACGCAGTATTTT
CASSFISDSSTDTQYF
>TRBD1|TRBV11-2|few|TRBJ2-3|15
TGTGCCAGCAGCTCTACAGGGGGTTGGCCAGATACGCAGTATTTT
CASSSTGGWPDTQYF